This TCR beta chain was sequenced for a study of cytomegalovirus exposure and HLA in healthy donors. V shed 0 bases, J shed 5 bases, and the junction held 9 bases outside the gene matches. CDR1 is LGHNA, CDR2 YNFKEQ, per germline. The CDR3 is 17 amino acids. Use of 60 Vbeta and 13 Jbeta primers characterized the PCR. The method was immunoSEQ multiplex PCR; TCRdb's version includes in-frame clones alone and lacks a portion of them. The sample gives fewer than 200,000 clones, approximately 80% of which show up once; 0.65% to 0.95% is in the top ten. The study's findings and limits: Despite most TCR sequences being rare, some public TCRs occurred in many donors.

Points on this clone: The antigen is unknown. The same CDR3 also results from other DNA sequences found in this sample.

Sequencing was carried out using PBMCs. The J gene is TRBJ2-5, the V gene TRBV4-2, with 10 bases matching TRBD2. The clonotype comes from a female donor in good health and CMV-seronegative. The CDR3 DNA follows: TGTGCCAGCAGCCAAGATACAGCGGGGGGGCCCCGGGAGACCCAGTACTTC. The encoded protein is CASSQDTAGGPRETQYF.